The present entry profiles one T cell receptor beta chain with its context. This entry comes from a study of PD-L1 blockade in urothelial cancer. Per the germline V gene, CDR1 is MNHEY and CDR2 is SVGAGI. The CDR3 runs 16 residues. The V end lost 1 base, the J end lost 6 bases, and 18 bases lay between the germline ends. The repertoire was sequenced with immunoSEQ multiplex PCR; TCRdb's copy has only in-frame clones and lacks some. The table records 55,000 to 85,000 clones, roughly nine tenths of them present only once. The TCR was taken from a man aged 55 to 70 with urothelial cancer. The specimen comprised PBMCs, sampled around atezolizumab (anti-PD-L1) treatment. The chain couples TRBV6-5 to TRBJ1-2; no clear D. The chain's CDR3 is CASSYFGVFGENGYTF. The CDR3 DNA sequence: TGTGCCAGCAGTTACTTCGGTGTATTCGGGGAGAATGGCTACACCTTC.